A selection of T cell receptor beta chains follows, all from one sample in a study of blood T cell dynamics during melanoma immunotherapy. Repertoires were generated with immunoSEQ multiplex PCR, while TCRdb's copy carries only in-frame clones and drops some. This table holds fewer than 9,500 clones, more than 75% found once. The input for sequencing was blood, taken from a patient treated with checkpoint blockade. These receptors were taken from a human donor with melanoma. The CDR3 runs from the conserved cysteine through the conserved F or W. Each record gives: D gene, J gene, clone size, V gene, CDR3 DNA, CDR3 protein. D genes are given only for firm matches. Some rows mark clone size as missing; the rest say once, few, many or name a class of expanded clone.

TRBD2 | TRBJ2-7 | - | TRBV4-1 | TGCGCCAGCAGCCAACTATTTTCGGGGGGGCCTTACGAGCAGTACTTC | CASSQLFSGGPYEQYF
- | TRBJ1-1 | once | TRBV13 | TGTGCCAGCAGCTGGAGGATGAGCACTGAAGCTTTCTTT | CASSWRMSTEAFF
TRBD1 | TRBJ2-7 | - | TRBV5-5 | TGTGCCAGCAGCGCCCGTGGCATAGGGGGCATGAACGAGCAGTACTTC | CASSARGIGGMNEQYF
TRBD2 | TRBJ2-5 | - | TRBV11-2 | TGTGCCAGCAGCTTAGTTGTTGGGACTACCCAAGAGACCCAGTACTTC | CASSLVVGTTQETQYF
- | TRBJ1-6 | - | TRBV4-2 | TGTGCCAGCAGCCAATTATGGGGACGAAATTCACCCCTCCACTTT | CASSQLWGRNSPLHF
- | TRBJ2-6 | few | TRBV25-1 | TGTGCCAGCTTATCTTTGGCCAACGTCCTGACTTTC | CASLSLANVLTF
TRBD2 | TRBJ2-5 | once | TRBV7-2 | TGTGCCAGCAGCTGGGTCGGGGGGGCGACCCAGTACTTC | CASSWVGGATQYF
TRBD1 | TRBJ1-4 | - | TRBV30 | TGTGCCTGTGCACCGACAGGGTCGACTAATGAAAAACTGTTTTTT | CACAPTGSTNEKLFF
- | TRBJ1-1 | - | TRBV18 | TGTGCCAGCTCTCAATCAGGGGTTTCCACTGAAGCTTTCTTT | CASSQSGVSTEAFF
- | TRBJ2-2 | once | TRBV7-3 | TGTGCCAGCAGCTTAGGACGCGGGACGGAGCTGTTTTTT | CASSLGRGTELFF
- | TRBJ1-5 | - | TRBV2 | TGTGCCAGCAGTGAGACAGGACGAGGGGAGCCCCAGCATTTT | CASSETGRGEPQHF
TRBD1 | TRBJ2-7 | - | TRBV30 | TGTGCCTGGAGTATGACAGGGGGGCCCTACGAGCAGTACTTC | CAWSMTGGPYEQYF
- | TRBJ2-3 | - | TRBV7-7 | TGTGCCAGCAGCCCCCTGCGGGCGGGAGATACGCAGTATTTT | CASSPLRAGDTQYF
- | TRBJ2-7 | - | TRBV19 | TGTGCCAGTAGTACGGGTCAGGCAGACGACCCCTACGAGCAGTACTTC | CASSTGQADDPYEQYF
- | TRBJ2-2 | - | TRBV2 | TGTGCCAGCAGGATTCCGGAGGGGTCCCGAACTAACACCGGGGAGCTGTTTTTT | CASRIPEGSRTNTGELFF
- | TRBJ2-6 | - | TRBV5-8 | TGTGCCAGCAGCTCACAAACGCCAGGGGCTGGGGCCAACGTCCTGACTTTC | CASSSQTPGAGANVLTF
- | TRBJ1-2 | - | TRBV5-1 | TGCGCCAGCAGCTTGAGGGGTGACTATGGCTACACCTTC | CASSLRGDYGYTF
- | TRBJ2-5 | - | TRBV30 | TGTGCCTGGGGGACCAGCCAAGAGACCCAGTACTTC | CAWGTSQETQYF
- | TRBJ1-1 | - | TRBV12-5 | TGTGCTAGTGGTTTGGTAGGTTTCAGTGACACTGAAGCTTTCTTT | CASGLVGFSDTEAFF
- | TRBJ2-7 | - | TRBV7-9 | TGTGCCAGCAGCTTAGCGCGGCAGGAGACCTACGAGCAGTACTTC | CASSLARQETYEQYF
- | TRBJ1-5 | - | TRBV5-8 | TGTGCCAGCAGCCCGCGAGAAGGGTCCCGTCAGCCCCAGCATTTT | CASSPREGSRQPQHF
TRBD1 | TRBJ1-4 | - | TRBV28 | TGTGCCAGCAGTGGAAGGGACAGTGATATGGGAAAACTGTTTTTT | CASSGRDSDMGKLFF
- | TRBJ1-6 | - | TRBV27 | TGTGCCAGCAGTTTCACAGCCAATAATTCACCCCTCCACTTT | CASSFTANNSPLHF
- | TRBJ2-3 | - | TRBV4-1 | TGCGCCAGCAGCCAAGGGCCAGCAGATACGCAGTATTTT | CASSQGPADTQYF
TRBD1 | TRBJ2-7 | few | TRBV5-7 | TGTGCCAGCAGCATCCGAGGACAGGGGGCCTACGAGCAGTACTTC | CASSIRGQGAYEQYF
- | TRBJ2-5 | - | TRBV4-1 | TGCGCCAGCAGCCATACATCAGGGGGGGGAGAGACCCAGTACTTC | CASSHTSGGGETQYF
- | TRBJ1-4 | - | TRBV21-1 | TGTGCCGGAATGGCCAGGGGGGCTGTTATTGAAAAACTGTTTTTT | CAGMARGAVIEKLFF
- | TRBJ1-2 | few | TRBV6-1 | TGTGCCAGCAGTGATGAAGGGTACGGCTACACCTTC | CASSDEGYGYTF
- | TRBJ2-7 | - | TRBV19 | TGTGCCAGTAGTATGGGGTACGGGAACAACGAGCAGTACTTC | CASSMGYGNNEQYF
- | TRBJ2-3 | - | TRBV7-8 | TGTGCCAGCAGCTTATCCGTCGGCCCCACAGATACGCAGTATTTT | CASSLSVGPTDTQYF
TRBD2 | TRBJ2-5 | - | TRBV11-2 | TGTGCCAGCAGCCCATCACTAGCGGGGGGGCAAGAGACCCAGTACTTC | CASSPSLAGGQETQYF
- | TRBJ2-1 | - | TRBV6-7 | TGTGCCAGCAGTACCACCCTATCTCTCTACAATGAGCAGTTCTTC | CASSTTLSLYNEQFF
- | TRBJ1-5 | few | TRBV7-9 | TGTGCCAGCAGCTTAGCCGGGGGGGAAAATCAGCCCCAGCATTTT | CASSLAGGENQPQHF
- | TRBJ1-2 | - | TRBV18 | TGTGCCAGCTCGTCCGATGGAAACTATGGCTACACCTTC | CASSSDGNYGYTF
TRBD1 | TRBJ2-7 | - | TRBV7-2 | TGTGCCAGCAGCTCGACGGGACAGGGTCGGGAGCAGTACTTC | CASSSTGQGREQYF
- | TRBJ1-1 | - | TRBV28 | TGTGCCAGCGCACATGGAGCAGGCATGAACACTGAAGCTTTCTTT | CASAHGAGMNTEAFF
TRBD1 | TRBJ2-3 | - | TRBV29-1 | TGCAGCGCCGGGACAGGGGGGACAGATACGCAGTATTTT | CSAGTGGTDTQYF
- | TRBJ1-1 | once | TRBV6-6 | TGTGCCAGCAACCCCCATTGGGCGTCTGAAGCTTTCTTT | CASNPHWASEAFF
- | TRBJ2-1 | - | TRBV7-6 | TGTGCCAGCAGCTTAGGAAATGGGGCGTCGGATGAGCAGTTCTTC | CASSLGNGASDEQFF
TRBD1 | TRBJ1-6 | - | TRBV27 | TGTGCCAGCAGGAGGGACAGGGAGGTTTCACCCCTCCACTTT | CASRRDREVSPLHF
- | TRBJ1-2 | once | TRBV30 | TGTGCCTGGAGTAGGGGCTACGGGGATGGCTACACCTTC | CAWSRGYGDGYTF
TRBD1 | TRBJ1-2 | once | TRBV28 | TGTGCCGTACTCCGGGACAGGTATGCTGGCTACACCTTC | CAVLRDRYAGYTF
- | TRBJ1-6 | - | TRBV27 | TGTGCCAGCAGTCCGGTGAGGGGAAACGCTAATTCACCCCTCCACTTT | CASSPVRGNANSPLHF
TRBD2 | TRBJ2-1 | - | TRBV7-9 | TGTGCCAGCAGCCGTTATAGCGGGGAGACCTACAATGAGCAGTTCTTC | CASSRYSGETYNEQFF
TRBD2 | TRBJ2-1 | - | TRBV5-1 | TGCGCCAGCAGCTTCTCGCGGGGGGGCAATGAGCAGTTCTTC | CASSFSRGGNEQFF
TRBD1 | TRBJ2-3 | - | TRBV5-4 | TGTGCCAGCAGTTTCGACAGGGGTTTGACGACAGATACGCAGTATTTT | CASSFDRGLTTDTQYF
TRBD2 | TRBJ2-2 | - | TRBV5-1 | TGCGCCAGCAGCTTGGGGGGACTAGCGAACACCGGGGAGCTGTTTTTT | CASSLGGLANTGELFF
- | TRBJ2-7 | - | TRBV30 | TGTGCCTGGACCTATAAGAACTGGAGGTACGAGCAGTACTTC | CAWTYKNWRYEQYF
- | TRBJ1-2 | once | TRBV4-1 | TGCGCCAGCAGCCAAGGGCAGACAAACCTCTATGGCTACACCTTC | CASSQGQTNLYGYTF
- | TRBJ2-7 | - | TRBV13 | TGTGCCAGCAGCTCCCGACAGAGCTCCTACGAGCAGTACTTC | CASSSRQSSYEQYF
- | TRBJ1-4 | - | TRBV5-1 | TGCGCCAGCAGCTTAGGAAGTGGGACTAATGAAAAACTGTTTTTT | CASSLGSGTNEKLFF
TRBD2 | TRBJ2-5 | - | TRBV7-3 | TGTGCCAGCAGCCCTGGGACTAGCGAGACCCAGTACTTC | CASSPGTSETQYF
TRBD1 | TRBJ2-3 | few | TRBV27 | TGTGCCAGCAGTCCCCTGACAGGGCCGGGAGATACGCAGTATTTT | CASSPLTGPGDTQYF
TRBD2 | TRBJ2-5 | - | TRBV4-2 | TGTGCCAGCAGCCCTGAGCGGGGGACCCAAGAGACCCAGTACTTC | CASSPERGTQETQYF